A selection of T cell receptor beta chains follows, all from one sample in a study of response to subunit inactivated influenza vaccine. TCRdb analysed the RT-PCR reads with MiXCR anew, one entry per CDR3 protein. The data show a few hundred thousand distinct CDR3 sequences, approximately 7.2% seen once. Sequenced here: PBMCs from blood, sampled roughly 24 months after vaccination. The source of these receptors is a man in his fifties or sixties who received an inactivated influenza vaccine. CDR3s include the opening cysteine and the closing phenylalanine or tryptophan. The D gene is left open where the match is weak. Clone size is shown for a subset of rows, as once, few, many or a class of expanded clone.

size	V	J	D	CDR3	DNA
many	TRBV25-1	TRBJ2-5	TRBD1	CASSARRGQGMNQETQYF	TGTGCCAGCAGTGCGCGCAGGGGACAGGGAATGAACCAAGAGACCCAGTACTTC
.	TRBV2	TRBJ1-4	.	CASTGTFNEKLFF	TGTGCCAGTACAGGGACCTTTAATGAAAAACTGTTTTTT
few	TRBV7-2	TRBJ2-5	TRBD2	CASSPSGSYRETQYF	TGTGCCAGCAGCCCTAGCGGGAGTTATAGGGAGACCCAGTACTTC
.	TRBV2	TRBJ2-1	TRBD2	CASSASGTYNEQFF	TGTGCCAGCAGTGCGAGCGGGACCTACAATGAGCAGTTCTTC
.	TRBV21-1	TRBJ2-1	.	CASSREKKGFSYNEQFF	TGTGCCAGCAGCAGAGAAAAAAAGGGGTTCTCCTACAATGAGCAGTTCTTC
many	TRBV29-1	TRBJ2-7	.	CSALAGDEQYF	TGCAGCGCGTTGGCAGGGGACGAGCAGTACTTC
many	TRBV20-1	TRBJ2-7	.	CSAPAWGEFYEQYF	TGCAGTGCCCCCGCTTGGGGGGAATTCTACGAGCAGTACTTC
few	TRBV30	TRBJ2-6	.	CAWRIRDTGGNSGANVLTF	TGTGCCTGGAGGATCCGGGACACCGGAGGGAATTCTGGGGCCAACGTCCTGACTTTC
many	TRBV20-1	TRBJ2-5	TRBD2	CSARSLLAGEGLGTQYF	TGCAGTGCTAGATCACTTCTAGCGGGAGAAGGCCTGGGGACCCAGTACTTC
many	TRBV5-1	TRBJ2-6	.	CASREASGANVLTF	TGCGCCAGCAGGGAGGCCTCTGGGGCCAACGTCCTGACTTTC
many	TRBV7-8	TRBJ2-7	TRBD1	CASTPGQGAYEQYF	TGTGCCAGCACTCCGGGACAGGGGGCCTACGAGCAGTACTTC
few	TRBV6-5	TRBJ1-5	.	CASSNTGSNQPQHF	TGTGCCAGCAGTAACACAGGTAGCAATCAGCCCCAGCATTTT
.	TRBV12-3/TRBV12-4	TRBJ2-7	TRBD2	CASSPSGPTYEQYF	TGTGCCAGCAGTCCTAGCGGGCCCACCTACGAGCAGTACTTC
few	TRBV29-1	TRBJ2-5	TRBD2	CSVAGGGETQYF	TGCAGCGTTGCCGGGGGGGGCGAGACCCAGTACTTC
few	TRBV14	TRBJ1-3	TRBD1	CASSPGTALSGNTIYF	TGTGCCAGCAGCCCCGGGACAGCCCTCTCTGGAAACACCATATATTTT
few	TRBV6-2/TRBV6-3	TRBJ2-5	.	CASSYSSLRETQYF	TGTGCCAGCAGTTACTCTAGCCTTCGGGAGACCCAGTACTTC
few	TRBV27	TRBJ1-2	.	CASSAPGRQYGYTF	TGTGCCAGCAGTGCCCCGGGACGGCAGTATGGCTACACCTTC
.	TRBV4-2	TRBJ1-4	.	CASSQLATDEKLFF	TGTGCCAGCAGCCAGTTGGCGACGGACGAAAAACTGTTTTTT
.	TRBV19	TRBJ1-5	.	CASSLRTFRSNQPQHF	TGTGCCAGTAGCCTGAGGACTTTTCGTAGCAATCAGCCCCAGCATTTT
few	TRBV20-1	TRBJ2-2	.	CSAKLLTGNTGELFF	TGCAGTGCTAAGTTATTGACGGGGAACACCGGGGAGCTGTTTTTT
many	TRBV20-1	TRBJ2-3	.	CSANPWSTDTQYF	TGCAGTGCTAACCCGTGGAGCACAGATACGCAGTATTTT
few	TRBV18	TRBJ2-2	TRBD2	CASYKSGGTNTGELFF	TGTGCCAGCTACAAGAGCGGGGGAACGAACACCGGGGAGCTGTTTTTT
many	TRBV2	TRBJ1-2	.	CASREDKDGYTF	TGTGCCAGCAGAGAGGACAAGGATGGCTACACCTTC
few	TRBV6-1	TRBJ2-5	.	CASRPSTVLQETQYF	TGTGCCAGCAGGCCCTCGACGGTCCTCCAAGAGACCCAGTACTTC
few	TRBV29-1	TRBJ1-2	TRBD1	CSVVGQPGGYTF	TGCAGCGTTGTGGGACAGCCAGGCGGCTACACCTTC
few	TRBV11-2	TRBJ2-3	.	CASSLARTHTQYF	TGTGCCAGCAGCTTAGCTCGAACCCATACGCAGTATTTT
.	TRBV11-2	TRBJ2-2	.	CASSLEPWAPGELFF	TGTGCCAGCAGCTTAGAGCCCTGGGCACCAGGGGAGCTGTTTTTT
.	TRBV7-2	TRBJ2-7	.	CASSLATADDEQYF	TGTGCCAGCAGCTTAGCGACAGCGGACGACGAGCAGTACTTC
many	TRBV4-3	TRBJ2-7	.	CASSHKTREQGSTWQYF	TGCGCCAGCAGCCACAAGACCCGGGAACAGGGATCCACTTGGCAGTACTTC
.	TRBV20-1	TRBJ2-4	TRBD2	CCASGLAGTLAKNIQYF	TGCTGTGCTAGCGGACTAGCGGGTACCTTAGCCAAAAACATTCAGTACTTC
few	TRBV5-1	TRBJ1-2	.	CASSLEPIWGYTF	TGCGCCAGCAGCTTGGAACCGATTTGGGGCTACACCTTC
few	TRBV10-3	TRBJ2-7	.	CAISQTDSSYEQYF	TGTGCCATCAGCCAGACGGATAGTTCCTACGAGCAGTACTTC
few	TRBV12-3/TRBV12-4	TRBJ2-2	TRBD2	CASKLSGGNTGELFF	TGTGCCAGCAAACTTAGCGGGGGGAACACCGGGGAGCTGTTTTTT
.	TRBV17	TRBJ2-2	.	CASGPGLAANTGELFF	TGTGCCAGCGGCCCGGGACTAGCGGCGAACACCGGGGAGCTGTTTTTT
few	TRBV10-3	TRBJ1-2	TRBD1	CATKTGGATGGYTF	TGTGCCACGAAGACAGGGGGCGCAACCGGCGGCTACACCTTC
few	TRBV10-3	TRBJ1-1	.	CAIKRTENTEAFF	TGTGCCATCAAGCGAACGGAAAACACTGAAGCTTTCTTT
.	TRBV27	TRBJ2-7	.	CASRKDRRSYEQYF	TGTGCCAGCAGAAAGGACAGACGCTCCTACGAGCAGTACTTC
many	TRBV27	TRBJ2-1	TRBD2	CASSLSTSGIEQFF	TGTGCCAGCAGTTTATCGACTAGCGGGATTGAGCAGTTCTTC
few	TRBV7-9	TRBJ2-1	.	CASSLRNSAEQFF	TGTGCCAGCAGCTTAAGGAATAGCGCTGAGCAGTTCTTC
.	TRBV10-3	TRBJ2-7	TRBD1	CAIKTLDRAPYEQYF	TGTGCCATCAAAACCCTGGACAGGGCACCCTACGAGCAGTACTTC
many	TRBV5-1	TRBJ1-1	.	CASSPAGVYTEAFF	TGCGCCAGCAGCCCCGCCGGCGTTTACACTGAAGCTTTCTTT
few	TRBV5-1	TRBJ1-4	TRBD1	CASTLTGAVTNEKLFF	TGCGCCAGCACCTTGACAGGGGCGGTAACTAATGAAAAACTGTTTTTT